A selection of T cell receptor beta chains follows, all from one sample in a study of T cell repertoires in cytomegalovirus infection. Their target antigens are unknown. TCRdb reprocessed the reads with MiXCR, giving one entry per CDR3 protein. The sample lists around 800,000 distinct CDR3 sequences; approximately 30% were seen once. The sample in question was cultured CD8+ T cells from PBMCs, obtained from culture after CMV antigen stimulation. These receptors came from a human donor in good health (CMV status not recorded). Some clones in this sample may be carry-over from other donors' samples. Both conserved end residues are part of each CDR3. D genes are given only for firm matches. Size values are once, few and many counts, or a class for expanded clones, and some rows have none.

cdr3_nt cdr3_aa clone_size j_call d_call v_call
TGTGCCAGCAGATCCGGGACAGGGGTTAATGAAAAACTGTTTTTT CASRSGTGVNEKLFF few TRBJ1-4 TRBD1 TRBV7-2
TGTGCCAGCAGCCCGACAGGGGTAGGAGAGCAGTACTTC CASSPTGVGEQYF many TRBJ2-7 TRBD1 TRBV7-6
TGTGCCAGCAGCCATGGGCGGGGATCCTACGAGCAGTACTTC CASSHGRGSYEQYF NA TRBJ2-7 NA TRBV3-1
TGTGCCAGCAGCCCCCCCGGGACAGGGGGGAACTCACCCCTCCACTTT CASSPPGTGGNSPLHF few TRBJ1-6 TRBD1 TRBV7-8
TGTGCCAGCACCACTTCCCCTAGCGGGGGTTGGACCCAGTACTTC CASTTSPSGGWTQYF many TRBJ2-5 TRBD2 TRBV7-2
TGTGCCACCAGTGATCTGGGGACAGCTAAAGAGACCCAGTACTTC CATSDLGTAKETQYF NA TRBJ2-5 TRBD1 TRBV24-1
TGTGCTAGTGGTTTCTCAGGGGATGGCTACACCTTC CASGFSGDGYTF few TRBJ1-2 NA TRBV12-5
TGTGTCAGCAGCTTAGGAGGTGGGGCGCACACTGAAGCTTTCTTT CVSSLGGGAHTEAFF NA TRBJ1-1 NA TRBV7-8
TGCAGTGCTAGAGATCAGGGACACTTGAACACTGAAGCTTTCTTT CSARDQGHLNTEAFF NA TRBJ1-1 NA TRBV20-1
TGTGCCAGCAGCGCCAGGGTGGCCGCTAATGAAAAACTGTTTTTT CASSARVAANEKLFF NA TRBJ1-4 NA TRBV9
TGTGCCAGCAGCTTCGCCGGGTTCTATGGCTACACCTTC CASSFAGFYGYTF many TRBJ1-2 NA TRBV7-8
TGTGCCAGCGGGAGCCCCGAGCAGTACTTC CASGSPEQYF NA TRBJ2-7 NA TRBV27
TGTGCCAGCAGCGGACCTGGGCCCGGCTATGGCTACACCTTC CASSGPGPGYGYTF NA TRBJ1-2 NA TRBV7-6
TGTGCCAGCAGCTCACATACAGTACGCCAAGAGACCCAGTACTTC CASSSHTVRQETQYF NA TRBJ2-5 NA TRBV11-1
TGTGCCAGCAGTCCCTTGGGACAGTACCGTGGCTACACCTTC CASSPLGQYRGYTF NA TRBJ1-2 TRBD1 TRBV27
TGTGCCAGCAGTTACAGAGAGGGAAACATTCAGTACTTC CASSYREGNIQYF NA TRBJ2-4 NA TRBV6-5
TGTGTCAGCAGTCAGAGGTGGTCTGGGGCCAACGTCCTGACTTTC CVSSQRWSGANVLTF NA TRBJ2-6 NA TRBV7-4
TGCAGTGCTGTTGGGGATTACAATGAGCAGTTCTTC CSAVGDYNEQFF NA TRBJ2-1 NA TRBV20-1
TGTGCCAGCCCCTTAGCGGGGGTCATCACCGGGGAGCTGTTTTTT CASPLAGVITGELFF few TRBJ2-2 TRBD2 TRBV7-2
TGTGCCAGCAGTCCCCCGGGCAGGGAGGGGCGGACCCAGTACTTC CASSPPGREGRTQYF few TRBJ2-5 TRBD2 TRBV27
TGTGCCAGCAGCGAACAGGATAACTATGGCTACACCTTC CASSEQDNYGYTF NA TRBJ1-2 NA TRBV9
TGTGCCAGCAGCTTTGGAAGCGGGGGGGGTCCAGATACGCAGTATTTT CASSFGSGGGPDTQYF many TRBJ2-3 TRBD2 TRBV7-6
TGCGCCAGCAGCTTGTCGACTAGCGGGGGAAACTACAATGAGCAGTTCTTC CASSLSTSGGNYNEQFF few TRBJ2-1 TRBD2 TRBV5-1
TGTGCCAGCAGCGATACAGGGTCCGGGGGCTCACCCCTCCACTTT CASSDTGSGGSPLHF NA TRBJ1-6 NA TRBV27
TGTGCCAGCAGCTTCCCTTTGGACTCGGGCTCCTACAATGAGCAGTTCTTC CASSFPLDSGSYNEQFF NA TRBJ2-1 NA TRBV5-4
TGTGCCAGTAGCCCCTCGGTGGGCGGCAATGAGCAGTTCTTC CASSPSVGGNEQFF NA TRBJ2-1 NA TRBV19
TGTGCCAGCAGCTTGGAAACCGGTCCGGTTAGCTCCTACAATGAGCAGTTCTTC CASSLETGPVSSYNEQFF NA TRBJ2-1 NA TRBV7-2
TGTGCCAGCAGCTCAGGAATGCTGTACCAAGAGACCCAGTACTTC CASSSGMLYQETQYF NA TRBJ2-5 NA TRBV2
TGTGCCATCAGGGTTCAGACAGGGGGGAGCACAGATACGCAGTATTTT CAIRVQTGGSTDTQYF NA TRBJ2-3 TRBD1 TRBV10-3
TGTGCCAGCAGTTCAGGGGGTCGTGAGACAGATACGCAGTATTTT CASSSGGRETDTQYF NA TRBJ2-3 TRBD1 TRBV27
TGTGCCAGCAGCTTAGTTTTCGCCACGGGGAACACTGAAGCTTTCTTT CASSLVFATGNTEAFF NA TRBJ1-1 NA TRBV7-8
TGTGCCAGCAGCTCACGGGACAGGGTCGACGAGCAGTACTTC CASSSRDRVDEQYF many TRBJ2-7 TRBD1 TRBV5-4
TGTGCCAGCAGCCAAGTAATAGCTCACACTGAAGCTTTCTTT CASSQVIAHTEAFF NA TRBJ1-1 NA TRBV14
TGTGCCAGCAGTCCGGACAGCAAGAACACTGAAGCTTTCTTT CASSPDSKNTEAFF NA TRBJ1-1 NA TRBV6-2/TRBV6-3
TGCGCCAGCAGCCATGGGACAGGGAGAAGCAATGAGCAGTTCTTC CASSHGTGRSNEQFF NA TRBJ2-1 TRBD1 TRBV4-1
TGTGCCAGCAGCGACGGACAGGCAAACTATGGCTACACCTTC CASSDGQANYGYTF NA TRBJ1-2 TRBD1 TRBV7-6
TGTGCCAGCCTAGAGGGGGCAGGTCAGCCCCAGCATTTT CASLEGAGQPQHF NA TRBJ1-5 TRBD1 TRBV12-3/TRBV12-4
TGTGCCAGCAGCTCCGAGGCCGGGGACACAGATACGCAGTATTTT CASSSEAGDTDTQYF few TRBJ2-3 NA TRBV7-6
TGTGCCAGTATGACAGGGGGCATAGATACGCAGTATTTT CASMTGGIDTQYF once TRBJ2-3 TRBD1 TRBV27
TGCAGTGCTAGAGCCCGCCGGGCTACGATTGGAGAATACACAGATACGCAGTATTTT CSARARRATIGEYTDTQYF few TRBJ2-3 NA TRBV20-1
TGCAGTGCTAGACCCCAGGGATCCGGGGAGCTGTTTTTT CSARPQGSGELFF NA TRBJ2-2 NA TRBV20-1
TGTGCCAGCAGCTTAGGGGCAGGGGGGGCCTCCAGGGATACGCAGTATTTT CASSLGAGGASRDTQYF few TRBJ2-3 NA TRBV7-2
TGTGCCAGCAGCTTAAACCCGCGGATGGGCTTCTGGGATCAGCCCCAGCATTTT CASSLNPRMGFWDQPQHF many TRBJ1-5 NA TRBV7-2
TGTGTCAGCAGCCGCCGGGACACTACTAACTATGGCTACACCTTC CVSSRRDTTNYGYTF NA TRBJ1-2 NA TRBV5-5